The 22 T cell receptor beta chains listed next were all sequenced from one sample in a study of early T cells in non-severe SARS-CoV-2 infection. TCRdb redid the calling of the 5' RACE reads with MiXCR, one entry per CDR3 protein. This table has roughly 26,000 distinct CDR3 sequences, approximately 5.1% appearing once. The sequenced material came from whole blood. The receptors stem from an adult who was a healthcare worker with PCR-confirmed SARS-CoV-2 infection or an uninfected control (not recorded which).

This clonotype was detected many times. Mismatch with germline at one junction end may stem from a read error. The chain recombines TRBV30 with TRBJ1-2; D might be TRBD1 (5 bases). Germline-derived CDR1 and CDR2 are GTSNPN and SVGIG (reference sequence). The CDR3 consists of 11 residues. The CDR3: CAWSVPRGWRF. The CDR3, as DNA: TGTGCCTGGAGTGTACCTAGGGGATGGCGCTTC.

This clonotype was seen at least ten times. The J gene is TRBJ2-2, the V gene TRBV7-8; possibly TRBD1 for D (6 bases). This CDR3 comprises 15 residues. Trimming took off 2 bases at V and 0 bases at J, with 7 bases between the two ends. From germline, CDR1 is SGHVS and CDR2 FQNEAQ. The CDR3 spells CASSLRTANTGELFF. The CDR3 nucleotides are TGTGCCAGCAGCTTAAGGACAGCGAACACCGGGGAGCTGTTTTTT.

The chain has TRBV5-4 and TRBJ2-3; 12 positions match TRBD1. J gave up 4 bases and V 4 bases, and 4 bases lay outside the gene matches. The CDR3 contains 15 residues. Per germline, CDR1 SGHNT and CDR2 YYREEE (reference sequence). CDR3 bases: TGTGCCAGCAGCAGGGACAGGGGGCGGGCAGATACGCAGTATTTT. Residues: CASSRDRGRADTQYF.

The V call is TRBV6-1, the J call TRBJ1-4; no reliable D call. The CDR3 has 15 amino acids. Trimming pared 5 bases from V and 12 bases from J, leaving 22 bases between. Germline-derived CDR1 and CDR2 are MNHNS and SASEGT. The CDR3, as DNA: TGTGCCAGCAGTTGGGGAGGCGAACTAATTGAGGAACTGTTTTTT. Translating it yields CASSWGGELIEELFF.

At least ten counts were recorded for this clonotype. The rearrangement links TRBV3-1 to TRBJ1-2; TRBD1 matches at 8 bases. Germline assignment: CDR1 LGHDT and CDR2 YNNKEL (reference sequence). This CDR3 is built from 14 residues. The ends lost 4 bases at V and 2 bases at J; junction bases unmatched: 3. CDR3 nucleotide sequence: TGTGCCAGCAGCCCAGGGGGCGGAAACTATGGCTACACCTTC. Residues: CASSPGGGNYGYTF.

In this sample, this clonotype turned up many times. This chain links TRBV9 with TRBJ2-3; D is undetermined. This CDR3 comprises 14 residues. The germline gives CDR1 SGDLS, CDR2 YYNGEE. Between the trimmed V and J ends, which lost 4 bases and 0 bases, there was a span of 9 bases. The CDR3 reads CASSTTTSTDTQYF. DNA of the CDR3: TGTGCCAGCAGCACCACGACTAGCACAGATACGCAGTATTTT. Based on the CDR3 plus reference TRBV9 and TRBJ2-3, the full variable domain is DSGVTQTPKHLITATGQRVTLRCSPRSGDLSVYWYQQSLDQGLQFLIQYYNGEERAKGNILERFSAQQFPDLHSELNLSSLELGDSALYFCASSTTTSTDTQYFGPGTRLTVL.

Details on this clonotype: Possible read error: a much larger clone is one base away. V usage is TRBV6-5 and J usage is TRBJ2-1; the D gene is possibly TRBD2 (5 bases). CDR3 length: 15 residues. Germline CDR1 is MNHEY and CDR2 is SVGAGI. Trimming took 7 bases from V and 5 from J, leaving 18 bases between them. The CDR3, as DNA: TGTGCCAGCAAACCCTGGGCAGCGACTAACAATGAGCAGTTCTTC. Its translation is CASKPWAATNNEQFF.

The chain has TRBV5-5 and TRBJ2-7; possible D gene TRBD1, 6 bases. This CDR3 spans 15 amino acids. With 4 bases removed from V and 1 base from J, the gap between germline ends came to 15 bases. CDR1 and CDR2 (germline): SGHKS, YYEKEE (reference sequence). Here the CDR3 DNA reads TGTGCCAGCAGCCTGGACAGTGGGATTTCCTACGAGCAGTACTTC. Amino acids: CASSLDSGISYEQYF.

The chain couples TRBV6-2 or TRBV6-3 to TRBJ2-5; D unclear. The germline gives CDR1 MNHEY, CDR2 SVGEGT. The V gene lost 5 bases and the J gene lost 3 bases, with 4 bases spanning the gap. The CDR3 loop spans 11 amino acids. The CDR3 sequence is CASSRKETQYF. The CDR3 DNA is TGTGCCAGCAGTCGTAAAGAGACCCAGTACTTC.

J is TRBJ1-6 and V is TRBV2; no firm D call. Trimming removed 8 bases at V and 0 bases at J, with 11 bases between. CDR1 is SNHLY, CDR2 FYNNEI, per germline. The CDR3 extends over 15 amino acids. In nucleotides, the CDR3 is TGTGCCAGCCGGACGTCGAGCTCCTATAATTCACCCCTCCACTTT. Translation gives CASRTSSSYNSPLHF.

The J gene is TRBJ2-7, the V gene TRBV4-1; possibly TRBD2 for D (6 bases). From germline, CDR1 is MGHRA and CDR2 YSYEKL. CDR3 length: 16 amino acids. Trimming cost V 0 bases and J 3 bases, with 15 bases left between them. The CDR3 here is CASSQDYGGRYYEQYF. The CDR3 nucleotides are TGCGCCAGCAGCCAAGATTACGGGGGACGATACTACGAGCAGTACTTC.

This clonotype was observed a handful of times. The genes are TRBV5-6 and TRBJ1-6; D perhaps matches TRBD1 (5 bases). CDR3 size: 14 residues. Germline CDR1 reads SGHDT; CDR2 reads YYEEEE. V was shortened by 3 bases and J by 6 bases, with 10 bases between the two germline ends. CDR3: CASSWDRFNSPLHF. The CDR3 region has the DNA TGTGCCAGCAGCTGGGACCGTTTTAATTCACCCCTCCACTTT.

This clonotype is classed as medium-sized. This chain connects TRBV24-1 to TRBJ1-2, with TRBD1 matching over 8 bases. Germline V lookup: CDR1 KGHDR, CDR2 SFDVKD. This CDR3 is 14 amino acids long. Trimming took 2 bases from V and 5 from J; bases not matched to a gene: 3. The CDR3, as DNA: TGTGCCACCAGTGATTCGACAGGGGAGTATGGCTACACCTTC. Protein: CATSDSTGEYGYTF.

The sample holds many counts of this clonotype. The V and J genes are TRBV10-3 and TRBJ2-5, with 11 bases matching TRBD2. The CDR3 loop spans 14 amino acids. V dropped 8 bases and J dropped 0; count of bases not matched to a gene: 2. Germline values: CDR1 ENHRY, CDR2 SYGVKD. The CDR3 loop reads CAIGGLADQETQYF. DNA of the CDR3: TGTGCCATCGGGGGACTAGCGGACCAAGAGACCCAGTACTTC.

This clonotype was counted at least ten times. The chain combines TRBV11-3 with TRBJ2-2; TRBD2 is a possible D gene (6 bases). Germline assignment: CDR1 SGHNT and CDR2 YENEEA. The CDR3 runs to 15 residues. Trimming shortened V by 5 bases and J by 7 bases, and 17 bases separated the two germline ends. The CDR3, as DNA: TGTGCCAGCAGCCTACGGAGGGACGGGGACGGGGAGCTGTTTTTT. Protein sequence: CASSLRRDGDGELFF.

This clonotype occurred a few times. The V call is TRBV7-6, the J call TRBJ1-4; D is unclear. V shed 5 bases and J shed 0 bases, with 13 bases lying between them. This CDR3 is built from 16 residues. Germline loops: CDR1 SGHVS, CDR2 FNYEAQ. CDR3 bases: TGTGCCAGCAGCCCCCGCCACAGCTCAACTAATGAAAAACTGTTTTTT. This gives the protein CASSPRHSSTNEKLFF.

Sample share makes this clonotype medium-sized (0.01 to 0.1%). The CDR3, as DNA: TGCGCCAGCAGTGAGTGGTACAAATTGAACACTGAAGCTTTCTTT. It is translated as CASSEWYKLNTEAFF. The J gene is TRBJ1-1, the V gene TRBV10-2; the D is unclear. Germline V gives CDR1 WSHSY, CDR2 SAAADI. V was shortened by 1 base and J by 0 bases, with 9 bases between the two germline ends. The CDR3 consists of 15 residues.

This clonotype showed up many times. The chain links TRBV5-1 to TRBJ2-7, with unresolved D. The germline CDR1 and CDR2 sequences are SGHRS and YFSETQ. Trimming cost V 6 bases and J 4 bases, with 8 bases left between them. The CDR3 has 11 residues. This chain's CDR3 is CASKAEYEQYF. The CDR3 DNA reads TGCGCCAGCAAGGCGGAATACGAGCAGTACTTC.

This clonotype was counted ten times or more. The chain couples TRBV7-9 to TRBJ2-1, with TRBD1 matching over 7 bases. Per the germline V gene, CDR1 is SEHNR and CDR2 is FQNEAQ (reference sequence). The ends lost 5 bases at V and 3 bases at J; junction bases unmatched: 7. The CDR3 covers 15 residues. This CDR3 is CASSPWTGVYNEQFF. The CDR3 region has the DNA TGTGCCAGCAGCCCTTGGACAGGCGTCTACAATGAGCAGTTCTTC. Full variable domain (missing parts from reference TRBV7-9 and TRBJ2-1): DTGVSQNPRHKITKRGQNVTFRCDPISEHNRLYWYRQTLGQGPEFLTYFQNEAQLEKSRLLSDRFSAERPKGSFSTLEIQRTEQGDSAMYLCASSPWTGVYNEQFFGPGTRLTVL.

V gene TRBV11-2 combines with J gene TRBJ2-2, with TRBD1 matching over 8 bases. Germline assignment: CDR1 SGHAT and CDR2 FQNNGV. V dropped 6 bases and J dropped 4; count of bases not matched to a gene: 10. The CDR3 length is 16 residues. CDR3 DNA: TGTGCCAGCAGATTCCTCAGGGGGCGATCCACCGGGGAGCTGTTTTTT. It specifies CASRFLRGRSTGELFF.

This clonotype was seen ten or more times. The chain employs TRBV5-4 and TRBJ1-2, with a tentative D call TRBD1 (5 bases). Germline CDR1 and CDR2: SGHNT and YYREEE (reference sequence). The germline V and J ends were trimmed by 4 bases and 0 bases, with 10 bases remaining between them. The length of the CDR3 is 14 residues. The CDR3 DNA is TGTGCCAGCAGCAGCAGGGTCCCTAACTATGGCTACACCTTC. Its translation: CASSSRVPNYGYTF.

This clonotype came up many times. The genes are TRBV30 and TRBJ1-5; D not certain. This CDR3 contains 14 residues. Trimming took off 0 bases at V and 3 bases at J, with 9 bases between the two ends. Looked up from germline, CDR1 is GTSNPN and CDR2 is SVGIG (reference sequence). This chain's CDR3 is CAWSVGSNNQPQHF. The CDR3 DNA reads as TGTGCCTGGAGTGTGGGCAGCAACAATCAGCCCCAGCATTTT. The full variable domain, rest sourced from reference TRBV30 and TRBJ1-5, is SQTIHQWPATLVQPVGSPLSLECTVEGTSNPNLYWYRQAAGRGLQLLFYSVGIGQISSEVPQNLSASRPQDRQFILSSKKLLLSDSGFYLCAWSVGSNNQPQHFGDGTRLSIL.